This entry lists 17 T cell receptor beta chains sequenced from one sample in a study of regulatory T cells in long-lasting Graves disease. The sample's time point: persistent/refractory GD, antithyroid drugs over 5 years with positive TRAb. The TCR library was made from RNA that had been extracted from PBMCs in TRIzol. Researchers made TCR beta libraries by using iRepertoire HTBI primers and running Arm-PCR on CDR3 regions. TCRdb reprocessed the multiplex PCR reads via MiXCR and lists one record per CDR3 protein. This sample has about 470,000 distinct CDR3 sequences; around a fifth occur once, and the top ten carry 6.5% to 9%. Specimen: peripheral blood mononuclear cells (PBMCs), collected when the disease was refractory, from a patient treated with antithyroid drugs. All receptors come from a female donor with Graves disease.

The table lists this clonotype with many counts. The rearrangement uses TRBV6-1 and TRBJ1-5, with a tentative D call TRBD1 (5 bases). The ends were cut back, 5 bases at V and 8 bases at J, with 13 bases in the middle. CDR3 length equals 13 residues. Germline V lookup: CDR1 MNHNS, CDR2 SASEGT. CDR3 DNA: TGTGCCAGCAGTAATGGGGGAAGAGAGCCCCAGCATTTT. This codes for CASSNGGREPQHF.

This clonotype was seen at least ten times. This chain connects TRBV28 to TRBJ1-5; no reliable D call. Germline V lookup: CDR1 MDHEN, CDR2 SYDVKM. V lost 6 bases and J 4 bases, leaving 16 bases between the germline ends. This CDR3 contains 15 residues. The CDR3 DNA reads as TGTGCCAGCAGCCTACGGGTGCGTGGGAATCAGCCCCAGCATTTT. It codes for CASSLRVRGNQPQHF. The variable domain in full, completed from reference TRBV28 and TRBJ1-5, reads DVKVTQSSRYLVKRTGEKVFLECVQDMDHENMFWYRQDPGLGLRLIYFSYDVKMKEKGDIPEGYSVSREKKERFSLILESASTNQTSMYLCASSLRVRGNQPQHFGDGTRLSIL.

This clonotype was picked up many times. The V call is TRBV28, the J call TRBJ2-7; D may correspond to TRBD1 or TRBD2 (5 bases each). In germline, CDR1 is MDHEN, CDR2 SYDVKM. V was pared by 7 bases and J by 6 bases, with 19 bases between. This CDR3 spans 14 amino acids. The chain's CDR3 is CASTTFQGGGEQYF. DNA of the CDR3: TGTGCCAGCACCACGTTTCAGGGCGGAGGCGAGCAGTACTTC.

This clonotype was counted only a few times. This chain joins TRBV7-9 and TRBJ1-2, with D hard to call. The CDR3 contains 15 residues. With 3 bases removed from V and 5 bases from J, the gap between germline ends came to 16 bases. In germline, CDR1 is SEHNR, CDR2 FQNEAQ (reference sequence). CDR3 amino acids: CASSFPLLGGYGYTF. CDR3 nucleotide sequence: TGTGCCAGCAGCTTTCCCCTGTTGGGAGGGTATGGCTACACCTTC.

The chain couples TRBV20-1 to TRBJ1-4; D is unclear. CDR1 and CDR2 (germline): DFQATT, SNEGSKA (reference sequence). V lost 6 bases and J 8 bases, leaving 16 bases between the germline ends. This CDR3 region has 13 residues. The CDR3 region has the DNA TGCAGTGCCACGACTCAGAGGAACGAAAAACTGTTTTTT. It translates to CSATTQRNEKLFF.

The V gene is TRBV24-1, the J gene TRBJ2-5; the D call may be TRBD1 or TRBD2 (7 bases each). With 0 bases removed from V and 5 bases from J, the gap between germline ends came to 12 bases. This CDR3 is 15 amino acids long. Germline values: CDR1 KGHDR, CDR2 SFDVKD. For the CDR3, the DNA is TGTGCCACCAGTGATTTGCGGCAGGGGGGGGAGACCCAGTACTTC. Protein: CATSDLRQGGETQYF.

The chain carries TRBV12-3 or TRBV12-4 and TRBJ2-3; unclear D gene. The V gene lost 3 bases and the J gene lost 6 bases, with 10 bases spanning the gap. The CDR3 is 13 residues long. CDR3 DNA sequence: TGTGCCAGCAGTTTTGAGGCAGGTGATACGCAGTATTTT. It is translated as CASSFEAGDTQYF.

This clonotype has just a few counts. The chain is built from TRBV5-4 and TRBJ2-1; D unclear. CDR3 length equals 13 residues. CDR1 and CDR2 (germline): SGHNT, YYREEE (reference sequence). V was shortened by 2 bases and J by 6 bases, with 9 bases between the two germline ends. The CDR3 coding sequence is TGTGCCAGCAGCTTACCCACGATCAATGAGCAGTTCTTC. Translation: CASSLPTINEQFF.

A note on this clonotype: A much larger clone sits a single nucleotide away, making a read error possible. Because it lacks the conserved phenylalanine or tryptophan at the end, this CDR3 is likely a read error. V is TRBV7-2 and J is TRBJ1-6; D gene ambiguous. Trimming removed 6 bases from V and 7 bases from J, with 10 bases in between. This CDR3 is built from 13 residues. CDR1 is SGHTA, CDR2 FQGNSA, per germline. DNA of the CDR3: TGTGCCAGCAGGATCCAAGTCAATTCACCCCTCCACCTT. It yields the protein CASRIQVNSPLHL.

Concerning this clonotype: A much bigger clone sits one base away, suggesting this may be a read error. The chain employs TRBV28 and TRBJ2-7; D gene uncertain. The germline V gene has CDR1 MDHEN and CDR2 SYDVKM. The CDR3 contains 10 residues. V lost 2 bases to trimming and J lost 11 bases, with 7 bases between them. Here the CDR3 DNA reads TGTGCCAGCAGTTTAGAGGTAAAGTACTTC. Translation: CASSLEVKYF.

This clonotype has at least ten counts. V gene TRBV13 combines with J gene TRBJ1-6; 7 bases agree with TRBD1. The CDR3 sequence is 16 residues long. Germline CDR1 reads PRHDT; CDR2 reads FYEKMQ (reference sequence). The V segment lost 0 bases and the J segment 9 bases; nucleotides outside the gene matches: 8. CDR3 loop: CASSLGVGGASSPLHF. As DNA, the CDR3 is TGTGCCAGCAGCTTAGGGGTAGGGGGCGCGAGTTCACCCCTCCACTTT.

The chain joins TRBV18 to TRBJ2-2; 8 nucleotides agree with TRBD2. The germline gives CDR1 KGHSH, CDR2 LQKENI. Trimming at V came to 1 base and at J to 2 bases, leaving 6 bases not matched to a gene. This CDR3 contains 17 residues. CDR3 protein: CASSPRAGVSNTGELFF. The CDR3 DNA reads TGTGCCAGCTCACCACGAGCGGGGGTCAGTAACACCGGGGAGCTGTTTTTT.

This clonotype has a count of ten or more. V gene TRBV10-3 combines with J gene TRBJ1-2; TRBD1 is a possible D gene (5 bases). V shed 2 bases and J shed 4 bases, with 14 bases lying between them. The CDR3 has 15 amino acids. Germline V gene data show CDR1 as ENHRY and CDR2 as SYGVKD. The CDR3 DNA reads as TGTGCCATCAGTGAGCCCCCGGGGACGGCCTATGGCTACACCTTC. This sequence encodes CAISEPPGTAYGYTF.

Note on this clonotype: Since a far larger clone is one base different, this is likely a read error. This rearrangement joins TRBV6-1 to TRBJ2-7, with D possibly matching TRBD1 (5 bases). The CDR3 has 13 residues. V was clipped by 7 bases and J by 2 bases, with 12 bases between them. Germline V lookup: CDR1 MNHNS, CDR2 SASEGT. The CDR3 loop is CASNPTGPYEQYF. CDR3 bases: TGTGCCAGCAATCCTACAGGTCCCTACGAGCAGTACTTC.

V and J are TRBV12-3 or TRBV12-4 and TRBJ2-2, with no clear D. This CDR3 has 13 residues. V dropped 7 bases and J dropped 3 bases, with 9 bases sitting between them. As DNA, the CDR3 is TGTGCCAGCATCGGAGTGGACACCGGGGAGCTGTTTTTT. This translates into CASIGVDTGELFF.

The genes are TRBV19 and TRBJ2-3; D is uncertain. The germline CDR1 and CDR2 sequences are LNHDA and SQIVND (reference sequence). Trimming stripped 8 bases from V and 0 bases from J, with 9 bases between. This CDR3 region has 13 residues. The CDR3 protein is CASRGRSTDTQYF. DNA of the CDR3: TGTGCCAGTCGTGGGCGTAGCACAGATACGCAGTATTTT. Looking up the rest from reference TRBV19 and TRBJ2-3 gives the full variable domain: DGGITQSPKYLFRKEGQNVTLSCEQNLNHDAMYWYRQDPGQGLRLIYYSQIVNDFQKGDIAEGYSVSREKKESFPLTVTSAQKNPTAFYLCASRGRSTDTQYFGPGTRLTVL.

The V gene is TRBV7-9, the J gene TRBJ2-5, with D hard to call. Trimming removed 2 bases from V and 2 bases from J, with 9 bases in between. CDR1 SEHNR and CDR2 FQNEAQ come from the germline V gene (reference sequence). This CDR3 has 14 residues. As DNA, the CDR3 is TGTGCCAGCAGCTTATCTGAACAGCAAGAGACCCAGTACTTC. Its translation is CASSLSEQQETQYF.